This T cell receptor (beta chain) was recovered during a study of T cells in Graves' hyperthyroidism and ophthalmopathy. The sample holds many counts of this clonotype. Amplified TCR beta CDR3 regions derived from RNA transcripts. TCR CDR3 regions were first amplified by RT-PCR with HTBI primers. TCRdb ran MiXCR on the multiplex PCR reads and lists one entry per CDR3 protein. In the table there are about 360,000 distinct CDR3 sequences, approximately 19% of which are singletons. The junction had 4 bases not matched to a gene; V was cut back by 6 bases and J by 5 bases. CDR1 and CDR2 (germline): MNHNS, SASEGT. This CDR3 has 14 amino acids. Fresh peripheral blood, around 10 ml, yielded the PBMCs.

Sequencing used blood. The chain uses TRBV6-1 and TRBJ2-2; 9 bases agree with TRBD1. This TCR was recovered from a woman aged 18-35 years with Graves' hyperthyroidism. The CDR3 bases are TGTGCCAGCAGGAGACAGGGGGGAACCGGGGAGCTGTTTTTT. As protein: CASRRQGGTGELFF.